This T cell receptor beta chain was recorded in a study of blood T cells in healthy people across ages. CDR1 and CDR2 (germline): SGHTA, FQGNSA. The CDR3 has 15 residues. With V trimmed by 5 bases and J by 8 bases, 7 bases remained unmatched. The second PCR ran about 6 to 11 cycles with a sample-barcoded 5' primer and J-beta primers. In TCRdb, the 5' RACE reads were re-called with MiXCR into one record per CDR3 protein. The table lists hundreds of thousands of distinct CDR3 sequences, 55% to 75% of them singletons. There are a few counts of this clonotype. Sequenced sample: blood. The chain employs TRBV7-2 and TRBJ2-1; 12 bases are a match to TRBD1. The receptor was derived from a man aged 25-45 years in good health. The CDR3 nucleotides read TGTGCCAGCAGCGCTGGGGGGACAGGGGGCTATGAGCAGTTCTTC. Protein: CASSAGGTGGYEQFF.